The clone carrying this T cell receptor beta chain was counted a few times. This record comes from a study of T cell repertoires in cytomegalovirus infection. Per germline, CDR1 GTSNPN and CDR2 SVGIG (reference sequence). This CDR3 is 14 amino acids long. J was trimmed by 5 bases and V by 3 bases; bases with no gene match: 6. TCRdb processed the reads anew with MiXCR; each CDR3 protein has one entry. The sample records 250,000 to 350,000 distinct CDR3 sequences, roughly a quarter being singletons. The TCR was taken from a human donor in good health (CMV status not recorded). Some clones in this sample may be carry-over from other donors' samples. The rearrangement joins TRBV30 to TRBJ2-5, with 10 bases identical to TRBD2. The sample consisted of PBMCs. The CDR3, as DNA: TGTGCCTGGAGGGCTAGCGGGAGCGTGGAGACCCAGTACTTC. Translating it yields CAWRASGSVETQYF.